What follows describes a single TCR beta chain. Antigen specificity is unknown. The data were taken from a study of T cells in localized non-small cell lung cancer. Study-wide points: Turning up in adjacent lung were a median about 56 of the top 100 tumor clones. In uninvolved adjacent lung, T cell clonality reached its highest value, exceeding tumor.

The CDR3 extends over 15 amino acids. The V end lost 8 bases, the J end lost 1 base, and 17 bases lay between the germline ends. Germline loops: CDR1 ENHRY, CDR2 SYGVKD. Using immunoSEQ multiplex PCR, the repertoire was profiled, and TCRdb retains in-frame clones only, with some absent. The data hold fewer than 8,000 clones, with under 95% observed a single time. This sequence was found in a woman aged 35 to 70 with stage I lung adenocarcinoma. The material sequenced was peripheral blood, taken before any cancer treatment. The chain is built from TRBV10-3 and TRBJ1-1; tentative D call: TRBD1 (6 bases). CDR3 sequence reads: CAIAQLETGNTEAFF. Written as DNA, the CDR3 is TGTGCCATCGCCCAACTTGAGACAGGGAACACTGAAGCTTTCTTT.